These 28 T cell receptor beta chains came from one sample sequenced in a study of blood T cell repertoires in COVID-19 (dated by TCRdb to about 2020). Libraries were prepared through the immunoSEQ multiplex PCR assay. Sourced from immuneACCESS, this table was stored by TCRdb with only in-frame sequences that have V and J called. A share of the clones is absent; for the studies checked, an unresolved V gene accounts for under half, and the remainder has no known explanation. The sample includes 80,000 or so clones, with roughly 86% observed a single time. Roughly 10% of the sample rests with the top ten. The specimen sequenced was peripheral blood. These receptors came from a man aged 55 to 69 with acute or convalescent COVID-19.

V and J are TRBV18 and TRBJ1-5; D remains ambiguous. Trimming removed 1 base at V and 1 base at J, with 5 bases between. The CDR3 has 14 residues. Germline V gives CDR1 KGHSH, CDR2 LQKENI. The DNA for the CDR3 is TGTGCCAGCTCACCACAAGCCAGCAATCAGCCCCAGCATTTT. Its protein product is CASSPQASNQPQHF.

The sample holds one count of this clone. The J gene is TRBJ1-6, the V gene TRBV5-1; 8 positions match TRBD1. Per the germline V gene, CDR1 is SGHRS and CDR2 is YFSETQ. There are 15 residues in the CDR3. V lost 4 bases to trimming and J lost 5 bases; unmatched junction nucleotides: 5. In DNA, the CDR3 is TGCGCCAGCAGCAGTGGACAGGGCAATAATTCACCCCTCCACTTT. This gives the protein CASSSGQGNNSPLHF.

CDR3 DNA sequence: TGTGCCAGCAGCCTCCCCCCAACTAGCGGTACAGGGCAAGAGACCCAGTACTTC. Encoded protein: CASSLPPTSGTGQETQYF. The chain is built from TRBV3-1 (or the pseudogene TRBV3-2) and TRBJ2-5; 8 positions match TRBD2. The CDR3 is made up of 18 amino acids. V lost 4 bases to trimming and J lost 2 bases; unmatched junction nucleotides: 15. CDR1 and CDR2 from the germline V gene are LGHDT and YNNKEL (reference sequence).

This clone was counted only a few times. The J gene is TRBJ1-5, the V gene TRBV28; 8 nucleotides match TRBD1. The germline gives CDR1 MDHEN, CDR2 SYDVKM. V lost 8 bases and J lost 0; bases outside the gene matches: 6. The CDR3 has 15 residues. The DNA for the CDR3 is TGTGCCAGCTTCGGACAGGGCTATAGCAATCAGCCCCAGCATTTT. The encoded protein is CASFGQGYSNQPQHF.

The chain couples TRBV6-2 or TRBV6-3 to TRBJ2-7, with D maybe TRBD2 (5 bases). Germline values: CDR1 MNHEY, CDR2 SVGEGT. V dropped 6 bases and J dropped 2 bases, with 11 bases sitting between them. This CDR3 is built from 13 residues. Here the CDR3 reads CASSRAETYEQYF. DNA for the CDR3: TGTGCCAGCAGCCGAGCGGAGACCTACGAGCAGTACTTC.

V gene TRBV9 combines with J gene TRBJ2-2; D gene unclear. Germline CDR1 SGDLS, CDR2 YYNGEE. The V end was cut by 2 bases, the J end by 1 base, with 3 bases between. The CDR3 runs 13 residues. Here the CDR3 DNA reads TGTGCCAGCAGCGTCCGGAACACCGGGGAGCTGTTTTTT. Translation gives CASSVRNTGELFF. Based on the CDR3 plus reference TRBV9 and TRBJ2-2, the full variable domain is DSGVTQTPKHLITATGQRVTLRCSPRSGDLSVYWYQQSLDQGLQFLIQYYNGEERAKGNILERFSAQQFPDLHSELNLSSLELGDSALYFCASSVRNTGELFFGEGSRLTVL.

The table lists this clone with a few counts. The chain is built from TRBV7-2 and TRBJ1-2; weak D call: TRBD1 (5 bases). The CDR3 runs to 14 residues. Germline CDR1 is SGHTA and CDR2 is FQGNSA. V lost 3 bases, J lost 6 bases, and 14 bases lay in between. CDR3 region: CASSFYTGEDGYTF. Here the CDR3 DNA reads TGTGCCAGCAGCTTTTATACGGGGGAGGATGGCTACACCTTC.

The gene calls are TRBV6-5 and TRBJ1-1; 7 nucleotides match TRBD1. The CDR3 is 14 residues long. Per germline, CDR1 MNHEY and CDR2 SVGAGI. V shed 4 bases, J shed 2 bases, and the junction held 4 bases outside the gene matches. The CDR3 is CASSSRQGNTEAFF. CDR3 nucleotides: TGTGCCAGCAGTTCGCGACAGGGTAACACTGAAGCTTTCTTT.

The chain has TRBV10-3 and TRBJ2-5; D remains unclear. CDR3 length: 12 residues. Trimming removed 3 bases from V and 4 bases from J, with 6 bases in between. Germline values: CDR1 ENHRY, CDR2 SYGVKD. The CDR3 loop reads CAISEKRETQYF. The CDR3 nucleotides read TGTGCCATCAGTGAAAAGAGAGAGACCCAGTACTTC.

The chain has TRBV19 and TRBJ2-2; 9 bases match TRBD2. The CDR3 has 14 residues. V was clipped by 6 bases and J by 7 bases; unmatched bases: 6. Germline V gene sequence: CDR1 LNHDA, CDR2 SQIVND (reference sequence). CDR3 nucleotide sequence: TGTGCCAGTAGAAGCCGTAGCGGGGGCGGGGAGCTGTTTTTT. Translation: CASRSRSGGGELFF.

CDR3 coding DNA: TGTGCCAGCAGCTTAGACCGGGGAAAAGAGACCCAGTACTTC. Translated: CASSLDRGKETQYF. The chain employs TRBV7-9 and TRBJ2-5; perhaps TRBD2 as D (5 bases). In germline, CDR1 is SEHNR, CDR2 FQNEAQ (reference sequence). CDR3 size: 14 residues. V was pared by 1 base and J by 3 bases, with 9 bases between.

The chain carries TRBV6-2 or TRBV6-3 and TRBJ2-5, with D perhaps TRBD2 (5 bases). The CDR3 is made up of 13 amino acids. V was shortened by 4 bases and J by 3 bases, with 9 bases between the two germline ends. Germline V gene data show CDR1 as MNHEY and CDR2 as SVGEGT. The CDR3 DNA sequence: TGTGCCAGCAGTTTTGCGGGTGAAGAGACCCAGTACTTC. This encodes CASSFAGEETQYF.

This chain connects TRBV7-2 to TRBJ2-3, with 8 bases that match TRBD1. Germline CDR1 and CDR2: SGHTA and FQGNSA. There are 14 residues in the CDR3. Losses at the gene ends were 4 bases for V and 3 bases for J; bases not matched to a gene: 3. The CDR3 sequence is CASSSRQGTDTQYF. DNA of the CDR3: TGTGCCAGCAGCTCCAGACAGGGGACAGATACGCAGTATTTT.

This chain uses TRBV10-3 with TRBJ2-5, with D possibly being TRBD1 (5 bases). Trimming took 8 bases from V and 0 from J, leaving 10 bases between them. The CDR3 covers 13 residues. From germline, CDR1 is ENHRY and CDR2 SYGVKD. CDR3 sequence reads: CAIWGRDQETQYF. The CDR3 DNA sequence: TGTGCCATCTGGGGCAGGGACCAAGAGACCCAGTACTTC.

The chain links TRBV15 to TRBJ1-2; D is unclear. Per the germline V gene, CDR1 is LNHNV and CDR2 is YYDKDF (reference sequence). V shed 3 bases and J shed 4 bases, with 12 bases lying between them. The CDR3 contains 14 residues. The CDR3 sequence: CATSSPGETYGYTF. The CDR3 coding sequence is TGTGCCACCAGCAGCCCCGGAGAAACCTATGGCTACACCTTC. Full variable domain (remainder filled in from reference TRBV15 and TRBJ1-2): DAMVIQNPRYQVTQFGKPVTLSCSQTLNHNVMYWYQQKSSQAPKLLFHYYDKDFNNEADTPDNFQSRRPNTSFCFLDIRSPGLGDTAMYLCATSSPGETYGYTFGSGTRLTVV.

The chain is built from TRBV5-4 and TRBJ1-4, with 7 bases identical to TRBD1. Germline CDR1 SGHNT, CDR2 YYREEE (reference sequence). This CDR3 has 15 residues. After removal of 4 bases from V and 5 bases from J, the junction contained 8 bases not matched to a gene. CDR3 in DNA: TGTGCCAGCAGCCTAAGACAGGGAAGAAATGAAAAACTGTTTTTT. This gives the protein CASSLRQGRNEKLFF. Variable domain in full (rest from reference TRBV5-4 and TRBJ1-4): ETGVTQSPTHLIKTRGQQVTLRCSSQSGHNTVSWYQQALGQGPQFIFQYYREEENGRGNFPPRFSGLQFPNYSSELNVNALELDDSALYLCASSLRQGRNEKLFFGSGTQLSVL.

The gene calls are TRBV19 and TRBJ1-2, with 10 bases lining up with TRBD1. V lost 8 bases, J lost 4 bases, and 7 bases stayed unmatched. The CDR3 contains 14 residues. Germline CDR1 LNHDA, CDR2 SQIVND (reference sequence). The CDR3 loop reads CASHGGQGGYGYTF. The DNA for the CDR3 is TGTGCCAGTCATGGAGGACAGGGGGGCTATGGCTACACCTTC.

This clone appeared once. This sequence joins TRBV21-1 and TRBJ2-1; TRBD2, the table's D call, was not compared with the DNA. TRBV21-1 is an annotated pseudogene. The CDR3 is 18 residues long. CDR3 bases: TGTGCCAGCAGCTCGCCCCTTGGGCGGGGGCGCTCCTACAATGAGCAGTTCTTC. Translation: CASSSPLGRGRSYNEQFF.

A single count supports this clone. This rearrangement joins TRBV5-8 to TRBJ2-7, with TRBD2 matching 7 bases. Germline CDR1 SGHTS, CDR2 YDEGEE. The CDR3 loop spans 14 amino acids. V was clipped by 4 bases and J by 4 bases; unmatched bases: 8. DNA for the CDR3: TGTGCCAGCAGCCGATTGGCTAGCGGTTACGAGCAGTACTTC. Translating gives CASSRLASGYEQYF.

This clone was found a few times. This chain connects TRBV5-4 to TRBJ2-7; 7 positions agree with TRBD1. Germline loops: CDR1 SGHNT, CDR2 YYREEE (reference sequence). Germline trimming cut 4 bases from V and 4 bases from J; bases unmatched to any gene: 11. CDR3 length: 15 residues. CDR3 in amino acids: CASSLTQGSVYEQYF. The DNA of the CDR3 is TGTGCCAGCAGCCTCACACAGGGGTCGGTATACGAGCAGTACTTC.

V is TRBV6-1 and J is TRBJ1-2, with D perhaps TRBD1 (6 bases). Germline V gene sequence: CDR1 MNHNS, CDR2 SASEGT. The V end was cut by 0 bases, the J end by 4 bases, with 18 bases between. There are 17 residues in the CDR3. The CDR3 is CASSEAVPGTLSYGYTF. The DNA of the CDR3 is TGTGCCAGCAGTGAAGCTGTCCCTGGGACACTCTCCTATGGCTACACCTTC.

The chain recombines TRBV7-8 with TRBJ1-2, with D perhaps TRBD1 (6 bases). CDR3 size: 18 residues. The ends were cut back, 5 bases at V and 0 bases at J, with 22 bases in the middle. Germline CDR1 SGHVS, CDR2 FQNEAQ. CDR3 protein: CASSLLGVGGGSNYGYTF. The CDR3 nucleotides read TGTGCCAGCAGCCTCTTGGGCGTAGGGGGGGGCTCTAACTATGGCTACACCTTC.

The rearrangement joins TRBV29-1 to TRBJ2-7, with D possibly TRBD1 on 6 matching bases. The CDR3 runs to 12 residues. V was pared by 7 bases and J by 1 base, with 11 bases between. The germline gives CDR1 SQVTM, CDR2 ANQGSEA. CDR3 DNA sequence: TGCAGCGCCCAGGGGTTGTCCTACGAGCAGTACTTC. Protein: CSAQGLSYEQYF.

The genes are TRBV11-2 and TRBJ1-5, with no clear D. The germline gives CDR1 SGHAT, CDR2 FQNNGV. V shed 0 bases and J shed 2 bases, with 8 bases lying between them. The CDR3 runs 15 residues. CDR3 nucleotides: TGTGCCAGCAGCTTAGATTGGAGTGGCAATCAGCCCCAGCATTTT. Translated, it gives CASSLDWSGNQPQHF.

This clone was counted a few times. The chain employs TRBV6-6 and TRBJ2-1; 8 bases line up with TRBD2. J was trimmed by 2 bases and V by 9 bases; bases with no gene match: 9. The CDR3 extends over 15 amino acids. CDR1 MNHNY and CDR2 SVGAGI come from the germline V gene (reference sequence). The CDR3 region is CASSQAGAPYNEQFF. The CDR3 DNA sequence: TGTGCCAGTTCTCAAGCGGGAGCCCCCTACAATGAGCAGTTCTTC.

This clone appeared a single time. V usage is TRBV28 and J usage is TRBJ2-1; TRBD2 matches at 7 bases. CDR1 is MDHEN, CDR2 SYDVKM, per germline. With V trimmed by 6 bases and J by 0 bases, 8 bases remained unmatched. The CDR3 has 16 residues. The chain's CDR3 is CASSSTSVSSYNEQFF. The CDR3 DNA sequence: TGTGCCAGCAGCTCAACTAGCGTGAGCTCCTACAATGAGCAGTTCTTC. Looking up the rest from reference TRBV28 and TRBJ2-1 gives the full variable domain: DVKVTQSSRYLVKRTGEKVFLECVQDMDHENMFWYRQDPGLGLRLIYFSYDVKMKEKGDIPEGYSVSREKKERFSLILESASTNQTSMYLCASSSTSVSSYNEQFFGPGTRLTVL.

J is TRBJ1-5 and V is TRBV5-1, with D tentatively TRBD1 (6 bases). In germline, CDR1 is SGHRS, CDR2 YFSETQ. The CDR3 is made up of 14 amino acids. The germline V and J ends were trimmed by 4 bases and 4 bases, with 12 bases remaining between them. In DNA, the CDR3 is TGCGCCAGCAGCAGCACAGGGTTAAATCAGCCCCAGCATTTT. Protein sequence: CASSSTGLNQPQHF.

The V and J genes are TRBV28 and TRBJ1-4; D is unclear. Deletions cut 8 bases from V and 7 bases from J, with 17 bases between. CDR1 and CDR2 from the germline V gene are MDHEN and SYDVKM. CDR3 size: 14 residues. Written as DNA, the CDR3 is TGTGCCAGCGGCGGCGAAGGGCGGGCTGAAAAACTGTTTTTT. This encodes CASGGEGRAEKLFF.